The rows below give T cell receptor beta chains drawn from one sample of a study of T cell responses to AZD1222 COVID-19 vaccine. Profiled with immunoSEQ multiplex PCR; TCRdb holds only in-frame clones, not every one. The data contain around 140,000 clones, approximately 92% of them singletons. Sample: peripheral blood, taken 28 days after the second AZD1222 dose. All receptors come from an adult who received the AZD1222 COVID-19 vaccine. Each CDR3 is given with its conserved first and last residue. Each record gives: clone size, V gene, D gene, J gene, CDR3 DNA, CDR3 protein. The D gene is left open where the match is weak. Only part of the rows carry a size: once, few, many, or a class if the clone is expanded.

clone_size: -
v_call: TRBV6-2/TRBV6-3
d_call: TRBD1
j_call: TRBJ1-1
cdr3_nt: TGTGCCAGCAGTTCCGGACAGGGACTGGGGATGAACACTGAAGCTTTCTTT
cdr3_aa: CASSSGQGLGMNTEAFF

clone_size: -
v_call: TRBV5-1
d_call: -
j_call: TRBJ2-6
cdr3_nt: TGCGCCAGCAGCTTGGGGCACCGGTTCACATCACCCTCTGGGGCCAACGTCCTGACTTTC
cdr3_aa: CASSLGHRFTSPSGANVLTF

clone_size: -
v_call: TRBV3-1/TRBV3-2
d_call: TRBD1
j_call: TRBJ2-4
cdr3_nt: TGTGCCAGCAGGAGTACAGGGGGAGTCAAAAACATTCAGTACTTC
cdr3_aa: CASRSTGGVKNIQYF

clone_size: -
v_call: TRBV7-8
d_call: -
j_call: TRBJ1-4
cdr3_nt: TGTGCCAGCAGCTGGACAGCAACTAATGAAAAACTGTTTTTT
cdr3_aa: CASSWTATNEKLFF

clone_size: -
v_call: TRBV5-6
d_call: TRBD1
j_call: TRBJ1-2
cdr3_nt: TGTGCCAGCAGCCTCGGACAGGGGGCTTACGGCTACACCTTC
cdr3_aa: CASSLGQGAYGYTF

clone_size: once
v_call: TRBV6-2/TRBV6-3
d_call: -
j_call: TRBJ1-2
cdr3_nt: TGTGCCAGCAGTCTGAGGGTACAGACAAACTATGGCTACACCTTC
cdr3_aa: CASSLRVQTNYGYTF

clone_size: few
v_call: TRBV19
d_call: -
j_call: TRBJ2-2
cdr3_nt: TGTGCCAGTAGTCTCCGTGTGGGACCGAACACCGGGGAGCTGTTTTTT
cdr3_aa: CASSLRVGPNTGELFF

clone_size: -
v_call: TRBV7-2
d_call: -
j_call: TRBJ1-3
cdr3_nt: TGTGCCAGCAGCTTCCAGGGTTTGTCTGGAAACACCATATATTTT
cdr3_aa: CASSFQGLSGNTIYF

clone_size: -
v_call: TRBV14
d_call: -
j_call: TRBJ1-6
cdr3_nt: TGTGCCAGCAGCCAATCAGGTTGGCCCCTCCACTTT
cdr3_aa: CASSQSGWPLHF

clone_size: -
v_call: TRBV16
d_call: -
j_call: TRBJ2-6
cdr3_nt: TGTGCCAGCAGCCCTTCTGGGGCCAACGTCCTGACTTTC
cdr3_aa: CASSPSGANVLTF

clone_size: -
v_call: TRBV2
d_call: -
j_call: TRBJ1-2
cdr3_nt: TGTGCCAGCAGCGCCGACAGGTTGGAGGGCTACACCTTC
cdr3_aa: CASSADRLEGYTF

clone_size: -
v_call: TRBV24-1
d_call: -
j_call: TRBJ2-3
cdr3_nt: TGTGCCACCAGTGATTTGGAGGGAATGGCAGATACGCAGTATTTT
cdr3_aa: CATSDLEGMADTQYF

clone_size: -
v_call: TRBV15
d_call: TRBD1
j_call: TRBJ1-3
cdr3_nt: TGTGCCACCAGCTTACGCAGGGGGGAAGGAAACACCATATATTTT
cdr3_aa: CATSLRRGEGNTIYF

clone_size: once
v_call: TRBV7-9
d_call: -
j_call: TRBJ1-4
cdr3_nt: TGTGCCAGCAGCTTGGGACTCTCGGATGTTGAAAAACTGTTTTTT
cdr3_aa: CASSLGLSDVEKLFF

clone_size: -
v_call: TRBV4-3
d_call: -
j_call: TRBJ1-1
cdr3_nt: TGCGCCAGCAGCCAAGATGTACAGAAGAGCACTGAAGCTTTCTTT
cdr3_aa: CASSQDVQKSTEAFF

clone_size: -
v_call: TRBV7-2
d_call: TRBD2
j_call: TRBJ2-5
cdr3_nt: TGTGCCAGCAGCTTATTCGTTGGCGGGGGGTTTCAGGAGACCCAGTACTTC
cdr3_aa: CASSLFVGGGFQETQYF

clone_size: -
v_call: TRBV15
d_call: TRBD2
j_call: TRBJ2-3
cdr3_nt: TGTGCCACCAGCAGGGCCTTTGGACTAGCGGGGGGGCGAGATACGCAGTATTTT
cdr3_aa: CATSRAFGLAGGRDTQYF

clone_size: -
v_call: TRBV5-5
d_call: -
j_call: TRBJ1-6
cdr3_nt: TGTGCCAGCAGCTTGGTCGGGAAGTTAAGCTCCTATAATTCACCCCTCCACTTT
cdr3_aa: CASSLVGKLSSYNSPLHF

clone_size: -
v_call: TRBV28
d_call: TRBD1
j_call: TRBJ2-3
cdr3_nt: TGTGCCAGCACGGCAGGACAGGGAACCTCTAGCACAGATACGCAGTATTTT
cdr3_aa: CASTAGQGTSSTDTQYF

clone_size: -
v_call: TRBV24-1
d_call: -
j_call: TRBJ1-5
cdr3_nt: TGTGCCACCAGTGACCCGAATCAGCCCCAGCATTTT
cdr3_aa: CATSDPNQPQHF

clone_size: -
v_call: TRBV7-2
d_call: TRBD2
j_call: TRBJ2-5
cdr3_nt: TGTGCCAGCAGCCCGCCGGGAGGGGGTTTGGAGACCCAGTACTTC
cdr3_aa: CASSPPGGGLETQYF

clone_size: -
v_call: TRBV6-5
d_call: TRBD1
j_call: TRBJ1-2
cdr3_nt: TGTGCCAGCAGGGTGGGACAGGGGATCTATGGCTACACCTTC
cdr3_aa: CASRVGQGIYGYTF

clone_size: -
v_call: TRBV6-5
d_call: TRBD1
j_call: TRBJ2-5
cdr3_nt: TGTGCCAGCAGTTACTCGGGACAGCAAGAGACCCAGTACTTC
cdr3_aa: CASSYSGQQETQYF

clone_size: -
v_call: TRBV10-3
d_call: TRBD2
j_call: TRBJ2-1
cdr3_nt: TGTGCCATCAGTGCTAGCGGGGGATACAATGAGCAGTTCTTC
cdr3_aa: CAISASGGYNEQFF

clone_size: -
v_call: TRBV30
d_call: -
j_call: TRBJ1-2
cdr3_nt: TGTGCCTGGACTCCAGAAGGATTCGCTAACTATGGCTACACCTTC
cdr3_aa: CAWTPEGFANYGYTF

clone_size: -
v_call: TRBV2
d_call: -
j_call: TRBJ2-1
cdr3_nt: TGTGCCAGCAAGGCACATTACAATGAGCAGTTCTTC
cdr3_aa: CASKAHYNEQFF

clone_size: -
v_call: TRBV5-1
d_call: -
j_call: TRBJ1-4
cdr3_nt: TGCGCCAGCAGCTCCACCGGGGTCCACGGAGGGGAAAAACTGTTTTTT
cdr3_aa: CASSSTGVHGGEKLFF

clone_size: once
v_call: TRBV7-3
d_call: -
j_call: TRBJ1-1
cdr3_nt: TGTGCCAGCAGCTTAAACGTCGACAGTGAAGCTTTCTTT
cdr3_aa: CASSLNVDSEAFF

clone_size: -
v_call: TRBV11-2
d_call: TRBD2
j_call: TRBJ2-3
cdr3_nt: TGTGCCAGCAGCCCAAGTAGCGGGGATACGCAGTATTTT
cdr3_aa: CASSPSSGDTQYF

clone_size: -
v_call: TRBV9
d_call: TRBD1
j_call: TRBJ2-3
cdr3_nt: TGTGCCAGCAGCGTAGGACAGGGGATGGATACGCAGTATTTT
cdr3_aa: CASSVGQGMDTQYF

clone_size: -
v_call: TRBV30
d_call: -
j_call: TRBJ1-2
cdr3_nt: TGTGCCTGGAGTGTGAACACCTTC
cdr3_aa: CAWSVNTF

clone_size: -
v_call: TRBV7-2
d_call: -
j_call: TRBJ1-2
cdr3_nt: TGTGCCAGCAGCGTTACGGGGACTAACTATGGCTACACCTTC
cdr3_aa: CASSVTGTNYGYTF

clone_size: -
v_call: TRBV19
d_call: TRBD1
j_call: TRBJ2-1
cdr3_nt: TGTGCCAGTAGTACTCACCTGGGGACAGGGTCCTACAATGAGCAGTTCTTC
cdr3_aa: CASSTHLGTGSYNEQFF

clone_size: -
v_call: TRBV9
d_call: TRBD1
j_call: TRBJ1-1
cdr3_nt: TGTGCCAGCAGCAATAGACAGGGACAAATGTTCACTGAAGCTTTCTTT
cdr3_aa: CASSNRQGQMFTEAFF

clone_size: few
v_call: TRBV27
d_call: -
j_call: TRBJ1-6
cdr3_nt: TGTGCCAGCAGTTTAGGTCAGGGAAATTCACCCCTCCACTTT
cdr3_aa: CASSLGQGNSPLHF

clone_size: -
v_call: TRBV7-3
d_call: TRBD2
j_call: TRBJ2-1
cdr3_nt: TGTGCCAGCAGCCTAACTAGCGGGAGTAGCTATGAGCAGTTCTTC
cdr3_aa: CASSLTSGSSYEQFF

clone_size: -
v_call: TRBV6-5
d_call: -
j_call: TRBJ1-1
cdr3_nt: TGTGCCAGCAGTTTAACCCCCGGGGGGAGGACTGAAGCTTTCTTT
cdr3_aa: CASSLTPGGRTEAFF

clone_size: -
v_call: TRBV30
d_call: -
j_call: TRBJ1-1
cdr3_nt: TGTGCCTGGGGGGGACACACCAACACTGAAGCTTTCTTT
cdr3_aa: CAWGGHTNTEAFF

clone_size: -
v_call: TRBV6-5
d_call: TRBD1
j_call: TRBJ1-6
cdr3_nt: TGTGCCACTCGGGACAGCTTCAATTCACCCCTCCACTTT
cdr3_aa: CATRDSFNSPLHF

clone_size: -
v_call: TRBV5-4
d_call: TRBD1
j_call: TRBJ2-7
cdr3_nt: TGTGCCAGCAGCTTGAAAAGGGGGCTGAACTACGAGCAGTACTTC
cdr3_aa: CASSLKRGLNYEQYF

clone_size: -
v_call: TRBV19
d_call: TRBD2
j_call: TRBJ2-3
cdr3_nt: TGTGCCAGTAGTATAGCGGGAGGCTTCAGCACAGATACGCAGTATTTT
cdr3_aa: CASSIAGGFSTDTQYF

clone_size: once
v_call: TRBV6-6
d_call: TRBD1
j_call: TRBJ1-6
cdr3_nt: TGTGCCAGCGTCCAAGACAGGGCGACCTATAATTCACCCCTCCACTTT
cdr3_aa: CASVQDRATYNSPLHF

clone_size: -
v_call: TRBV6-5
d_call: -
j_call: TRBJ1-1
cdr3_nt: TGTGCCAGCATTCTCCTTACGAACACTGAAGCTTTCTTT
cdr3_aa: CASILLTNTEAFF

clone_size: once
v_call: TRBV5-1
d_call: -
j_call: TRBJ2-2
cdr3_nt: TGCGCCAGCAGCCCCCTGACAGGCGGGGAGCTGTTTTTT
cdr3_aa: CASSPLTGGELFF

clone_size: -
v_call: TRBV4-3
d_call: TRBD1
j_call: TRBJ1-2
cdr3_nt: TGCGCCAGCAGCCAGGTGGGACAGGGGGCGAATGGCTACACCTTC
cdr3_aa: CASSQVGQGANGYTF

clone_size: -
v_call: TRBV6-1
d_call: -
j_call: TRBJ1-2
cdr3_nt: TGTGCCAGCAGTGATGGCCGGGCCATCTATGGCTACACCTTC
cdr3_aa: CASSDGRAIYGYTF

clone_size: -
v_call: TRBV14
d_call: -
j_call: TRBJ2-2
cdr3_nt: TGTGCCAGCAGTCAGACCAGGGCAGGGGAGCTGTTTTTT
cdr3_aa: CASSQTRAGELFF

clone_size: -
v_call: TRBV10-1
d_call: -
j_call: TRBJ1-4
cdr3_nt: TGCGCCAGCAGTGAGTCGGGCACGGGAAAACTGTTTTTT
cdr3_aa: CASSESGTGKLFF

clone_size: -
v_call: TRBV5-6
d_call: -
j_call: TRBJ1-1
cdr3_nt: TGTGCCAGCAGCCTCACTGCCGGGGAAAGAGAAGCTTTCTTT
cdr3_aa: CASSLTAGEREAFF

clone_size: -
v_call: TRBV19
d_call: -
j_call: TRBJ1-5
cdr3_nt: TGTGCCAGTAGTCCCGCCGCTCGGAATCAGCCCCAGCATTTT
cdr3_aa: CASSPAARNQPQHF

clone_size: -
v_call: TRBV10-3
d_call: -
j_call: TRBJ1-1
cdr3_nt: TGTGCCACCCAATCCCCGGCAGTGAACACTGAAGCTTTCTTT
cdr3_aa: CATQSPAVNTEAFF

clone_size: -
v_call: TRBV5-3
d_call: TRBD1
j_call: TRBJ1-1
cdr3_nt: TGTGCCAGAAGTTCAACAGGGGGCCAGAACACTGAAGCTTTCTTT
cdr3_aa: CARSSTGGQNTEAFF

clone_size: -
v_call: TRBV2
d_call: -
j_call: TRBJ1-5
cdr3_nt: TGTGCCAGCACCCCAGAGCTGGGTTCGCCCCAGCATTTT
cdr3_aa: CASTPELGSPQHF

clone_size: -
v_call: TRBV27
d_call: -
j_call: TRBJ1-2
cdr3_nt: TGTGCCAGCAGTTTATCGTTCAGGGGAGTGGACTATGGCTACACCTTC
cdr3_aa: CASSLSFRGVDYGYTF

clone_size: -
v_call: TRBV7-9
d_call: -
j_call: TRBJ2-6
cdr3_nt: TGTGCCAGCAGCCAAATAGGTGGCGCGAACGTCCTGACTTTC
cdr3_aa: CASSQIGGANVLTF

clone_size: -
v_call: TRBV4-1
d_call: TRBD1
j_call: TRBJ1-3
cdr3_nt: TGCGCCAGCAGCCAAGTCGGCAGGGGGTCTGGAAACACCATATATTTT
cdr3_aa: CASSQVGRGSGNTIYF

clone_size: -
v_call: TRBV30
d_call: TRBD1
j_call: TRBJ1-1
cdr3_nt: TGTGCCTGGAGGGGGACAGGGCGCACTGAAGCTTTCTTT
cdr3_aa: CAWRGTGRTEAFF

clone_size: -
v_call: TRBV3-1/TRBV3-2
d_call: -
j_call: TRBJ1-1
cdr3_nt: TGTGCCAGCAGCCAACAGGGTTATACTGAAGCTTTCTTT
cdr3_aa: CASSQQGYTEAFF

clone_size: -
v_call: TRBV19
d_call: -
j_call: TRBJ1-3
cdr3_nt: TGTGCCAGTAGTATATGGGGGACCCGCTCTGGAAACACCATATATTTT
cdr3_aa: CASSIWGTRSGNTIYF

clone_size: -
v_call: TRBV10-3
d_call: -
j_call: TRBJ2-3
cdr3_nt: TGTGCCATCAGCGCCGTCACGAGGGGCACAGATACGCAGTATTTT
cdr3_aa: CAISAVTRGTDTQYF